Described below is a single T cell receptor (beta chain) sequence and its context. The source of the sample is a study of blood T cell repertoires in COVID-19. Study-wide background: Material from acute and convalescent COVID-19 was sourced from the United States, Italy and Spain.

Ages ranged from about 18 to 89 years, with residence in around 24 US areas. A PCR-confirmed or clinician-diagnosed COVID-19 case had contacted exposed participants within 2 weeks of entry. Some clones are missing from TCRdb's copy, which holds only in-frame ones; the method was immunoSEQ multiplex PCR. The table includes under 250,000 clones, 83% detected once. CDR3 length: 13 amino acids. Germline trimming cut 6 bases from V and 7 bases from J; bases unmatched to any gene: 7. V gene TRBV12-3 or TRBV12-4 combines with J gene TRBJ1-2, with 8 bases fitting TRBD1. The TCR sequence derives from a woman aged 40-49 years who had been exposed to COVID-19. Source material: PBMCs or T cells enriched from blood (not recorded which). The CDR3 DNA reads as TGTGCCAGCAGCCAGGACAGGGTATTTGGCTACACCTTC. This gives the protein CASSQDRVFGYTF.